Shown below are 17 T cell receptor beta chains from a single sample sequenced in a study of blood T cell repertoires in COVID-19. Clones were sequenced by immunoSEQ multiplex PCR, and TCRdb holds only the in-frame ones, with some missing. This table holds roughly 300,000 clones, 85% found once. Sequences were obtained from PBMCs or T cells enriched from blood (not recorded which). The receptors derive from a woman aged 45-60 years who had recovered from COVID-19.

The rearrangement links TRBV5-1 to TRBJ2-7; D is possibly TRBD2 (5 bases). The V end lost 2 bases, the J end lost 6 bases, and 9 bases lay between the germline ends. Per the germline V gene, CDR1 is SGHRS and CDR2 is YFSETQ. This CDR3 has 12 amino acids. CDR3 region: CASSFSGSEQYF. DNA of the CDR3: TGCGCCAGCAGCTTTTCGGGGAGCGAGCAGTACTTC.

The gene calls are TRBV27 and TRBJ2-7; TRBD1 is a possible D gene (6 bases). Trimming removed 7 bases from V and 4 bases from J, with 20 bases in between. This CDR3 contains 15 residues. Germline assignment: CDR1 MNHEY and CDR2 SMNVEV (reference sequence). CDR3 sequence reads: CASKPGRNRAYEQYF. The CDR3 nucleotides read TGTGCCAGCAAGCCTGGAAGGAACAGGGCTTACGAGCAGTACTTC.

J is TRBJ1-6 and V is TRBV2, with a weak D call TRBD1 (6 bases). The CDR3 extends over 15 amino acids. V lost 5 bases and J lost 5, with 13 bases in between. Germline lookup yields CDR1 SNHLY and CDR2 FYNNEI. The CDR3 DNA reads TGTGCCAGCAGTCTTCGGACAGTTAATAATTCACCCCTCCACTTT. This encodes CASSLRTVNNSPLHF.

This chain connects TRBV18 to TRBJ1-1; D remains unclear. CDR3 length equals 11 residues. CDR1 is KGHSH and CDR2 is LQKENI in the germline V gene. V dropped 10 bases and J dropped 1 base, with 7 bases sitting between them. The CDR3 is CATEGNTEAFF. The DNA for the CDR3 is TGTGCCACCGAGGGGAACACTGAAGCTTTCTTT.

The chain joins TRBV19 to TRBJ2-4; TRBD2 agrees at 7 bases. The germline gives CDR1 LNHDA, CDR2 SQIVND (reference sequence). V dropped 3 bases and J dropped 8; count of bases not matched to a gene: 4. The length of the CDR3 is 13 residues. DNA for the CDR3: TGTGCCAGTAGTATGGGAGGGAATGACATTCAGTACTTC. Protein sequence: CASSMGGNDIQYF. Full variable domain (remainder filled in from reference TRBV19 and TRBJ2-4): DGGITQSPKYLFRKEGQNVTLSCEQNLNHDAMYWYRQDPGQGLRLIYYSQIVNDFQKGDIAEGYSVSREKKESFPLTVTSAQKNPTAFYLCASSMGGNDIQYFGAGTRLSVL.

This rearrangement joins TRBV21-1 to TRBJ1-5; the table's D call, TRBD1, was not checked against the DNA. TRBV21-1 is termed a pseudogene. The length of the CDR3 is 14 residues. As DNA, the CDR3 is TGTGCCAGCAGCACGGACAGTTACAATCAGCCCCAGCATTTT. Encoded protein: CASSTDSYNQPQHF.

CDR3 sequence: CASSLGTLGNTIYF. CDR3 nucleotides: TGTGCCAGCAGTTTAGGGACTCTTGGAAACACCATATATTTT. The chain carries TRBV28 and TRBJ1-3, with D possibly TRBD1 on 5 matching bases. CDR1 is MDHEN, CDR2 SYDVKM, per germline. V lost 2 bases, J lost 3 bases, and 8 bases lay in between. This CDR3 spans 14 amino acids.

This chain uses TRBV5-1 with TRBJ1-2; D gene unclear. V was trimmed by 0 bases and J by 3 bases, leaving 12 bases between them. The CDR3 is 15 residues long. Germline V gives CDR1 SGHRS, CDR2 YFSETQ. The CDR3 DNA sequence: TGCGCCAGCAGCTTGGTTGAACGGGGAGACTATGGCTACACCTTC. Translating it yields CASSLVERGDYGYTF.

V usage is TRBV28 and J usage is TRBJ1-6, with unresolved D. The CDR3 extends over 15 amino acids. V lost 7 bases and J lost 6, with 16 bases in between. Per germline, CDR1 MDHEN and CDR2 SYDVKM. The CDR3 is CASNTHSSGNSPLHF. The CDR3 nucleotides read TGTGCCAGCAATACCCATTCTAGCGGTAATTCACCCCTCCACTTT.

The chain combines TRBV7-2 with TRBJ2-2; 9 bases are shared with TRBD2. The V segment lost 9 bases and the J segment 4 bases; nucleotides outside the gene matches: 15. CDR3 size: 17 residues. Germline CDR1 and CDR2: SGHTA and FQGNSA. CDR3 nucleotides: TGTGCCAGACGGGGGGCTAGCGGGGAGTTAGCCACCGGGGAGCTGTTTTTT. As protein: CARRGASGELATGELFF.

The chain uses TRBV5-4 and TRBJ2-5; 13 bases map to TRBD2. Germline-derived CDR1 and CDR2 are SGHNT and YYREEE (reference sequence). The CDR3 contains 17 residues. V shed 4 bases, J shed 4 bases, and the junction held 10 bases outside the gene matches. The CDR3 coding sequence is TGTGCCAGCAGCAAAACTAGCGGGGGGGCGAGTCGAGAGACCCAGTACTTC. It yields the protein CASSKTSGGASRETQYF.

The gene calls are TRBV19 and TRBJ1-5; D is unresolved. The V gene's germline CDR1 is LNHDA and CDR2 SQIVND (reference sequence). This CDR3 has 14 amino acids. Trimming removed 7 bases from V and 1 base from J, with 11 bases in between. CDR3: CASTMGGSNQPQHF. In DNA form, the CDR3 reads TGTGCCAGTACCATGGGCGGGAGCAATCAGCCCCAGCATTTT.

The V gene is TRBV29-1, the J gene TRBJ1-1; TRBD1 agrees at 8 bases. The CDR3 consists of 12 residues. From germline, CDR1 is SQVTM and CDR2 ANQGSEA. With 6 bases clipped from V and 4 bases from J, the junction kept 4 bases outside the gene matches. The CDR3 nucleotides read TGCAGCGTACAGGGGGGAGGCACTGAAGCTTTCTTT. It translates to CSVQGGGTEAFF.

The chain combines TRBV4-2 with TRBJ2-1, with TRBD2 identical over 10 bases. V trimming: 0 bases; J trimming: 4 bases; junction bases outside the gene matches: 9. The germline V gene encodes CDR1 LGHNA and CDR2 YNFKEQ. The CDR3 covers 18 residues. The CDR3: CASSQDQDLAGDYNEQFF. The DNA of the CDR3 is TGTGCCAGCAGCCAAGATCAGGATCTAGCGGGGGATTACAATGAGCAGTTCTTC.

This rearrangement joins TRBV3-1 (or the pseudogene TRBV3-2) to TRBJ1-5; possibly TRBD1 for D (5 bases). V gave up 1 base and J gave up 3 bases, with 13 bases separating them. The germline gives CDR1 LGHDT, CDR2 YNNKEL (reference sequence). The CDR3 length is 16 residues. In DNA form, the CDR3 reads TGTGCCAGCAGCCAAGGGGCCCAGGGCGCCAATCAGCCCCAGCATTTT. Its translation is CASSQGAQGANQPQHF.

The chain has TRBV5-1 and TRBJ1-1; D is unclear. V dropped 0 bases and J dropped 3 bases, with 6 bases sitting between them. This CDR3 has 13 amino acids. In germline, CDR1 is SGHRS, CDR2 YFSETQ. In DNA, the CDR3 is TGCGCCAGCAGCTTGGGACAAGACACTGAAGCTTTCTTT. This gives the protein CASSLGQDTEAFF.

The chain is built from TRBV30 and TRBJ1-2; unclear D gene. Looked up from germline, CDR1 is GTSNPN and CDR2 is SVGIG (reference sequence). V lost 7 bases and J lost 8, with 20 bases in between. The CDR3 loop spans 13 amino acids. The chain's CDR3 is CAFPDIINGGYTF. CDR3 nucleotide sequence: TGTGCCTTTCCCGACATCATCAACGGAGGCTACACCTTC.